This T cell receptor beta chain was captured in a study of T cell responses to AZD1222 COVID-19 vaccine. Notes on the study in general: Spike-wide coverage was observed for vaccine-associated CD4 TCRs, with dominant responses at 160-218 and 743-854.

Clones were read by immunoSEQ multiplex PCR, and TCRdb kept only the in-frame ones, dropping some. The data contain 100,000 to 120,000 clones, 70% to 90% of them seen just once; the ten biggest clones take up about 3.3%. Comments on this clone: Its antigen is not identified.

Germline-derived CDR1 and CDR2 are KGHDR and SFDVKD. This CDR3 has 15 residues. The germline V and J ends were trimmed by 3 bases and 4 bases, with 14 bases remaining between them. This rearrangement joins TRBV24-1 to TRBJ1-1; no clear D gene. The specimen was peripheral blood, collected on day 0 of AZD1222 vaccination. The TCR was taken from an adult in good health. CDR3 amino acids: CATSDGGVGSTEAFF. CDR3 nucleotides: TGTGCCACCAGTGATGGAGGTGTAGGGAGCACTGAAGCTTTCTTT.